There are a few counts of the clone carrying this TCR beta chain. Its antigen is unidentified. This sample was included in a study of T-cell memory formation after mild COVID-19. Findings of the study overall: Researchers found some responding clones in pre-infection memory, a sign that cross-reactive memory joined. Nothing confirmed that second-wave clones peaking on day 37 were specific for SARS-CoV-2. Later expanders leaned CD4+, whereas clones that contracted between day 15 and 85 were balanced CD4/CD8.

Sample barcodes and UMIs were carried by the TCR alpha and TCR beta cDNA libraries that 5'RACE generated with constant-segment primers. TCRdb analysed the 5' RACE reads with MiXCR anew, one entry per CDR3 protein. Among around 62,000 distinct CDR3 sequences, around a quarter were seen once, and the ten largest hold roughly 47%. CDR3 length equals 16 residues. Looked up from germline, CDR1 is ENHRY and CDR2 is SYGVKD. V was pared by 8 bases and J by 2 bases, with 18 bases between. Sequencing used PBMCs or a T cell subset sorted from them (not recorded which). This sequence originates from a man between 18 and 35 years old who had mild COVID-19 (a few samples of this study predate the infection). Cell type and time point are not known. The V and J genes are TRBV10-3 and TRBJ2-2, with TRBD2 as a possible D gene (8 bases). The CDR3 DNA follows: TGTGCCATCCACGGGGGGGGACAGCTCAACACCGGGGAGCTGTTTTTT. The encoded protein is CAIHGGGQLNTGELFF.